The 8 T cell receptor beta chains in this list originate from one sample, sequenced in a study of T-cell reconstitution after alpha-beta-depleted transplantation in children. Library preparation (for TCRbeta) was performed with unique molecular identifiers. TCRdb analysed the PCR reads with MiXCR anew, one entry per CDR3 protein. The sample has hundreds of thousands of distinct CDR3 sequences, about a tenth seen once. This specimen was PBMCs from the stem cell graft donor, taken from the stem cell graft. The receptors originated from a human donor who donated a stem cell graft to a child with SCID.

V usage is TRBV12-3 or TRBV12-4 and J usage is TRBJ1-1, with TRBD1 matching over 8 bases. The V segment lost 5 bases and the J segment 8 bases; nucleotides outside the gene matches: 7. This CDR3 has 13 amino acids. In DNA form, the CDR3 reads TGTGCCAGCAGTCCCGACAGGGGCGCCGAAGCTTTCTTT. Translation: CASSPDRGAEAFF.

The chain links TRBV11-2 to TRBJ1-2; TRBD1 matches at 9 bases. CDR3 length: 12 amino acids. Germline CDR1 and CDR2: SGHAT and FQNNGV. The ends lost 3 bases at V and 9 bases at J; junction bases unmatched: 2. The CDR3 spells CASSFGTGRYTF. CDR3 in DNA: TGTGCCAGCAGCTTTGGGACAGGGCGCTACACCTTC.

The rearrangement uses TRBV2 and TRBJ1-2; D is undetermined. This CDR3 has 12 residues. The germline gives CDR1 SNHLY, CDR2 FYNNEI. Between the trimmed V and J ends, which lost 2 bases and 8 bases, there was a span of 9 bases. CDR3: CASSENREGYTF. The CDR3, as DNA: TGTGCCAGCAGTGAAAATAGGGAAGGCTACACCTTC.

This sequence joins TRBV7-2 and TRBJ2-1; the D call may be TRBD1 or TRBD2 (7 bases each). Trimming shortened V by 5 bases and J by 8 bases, and 22 bases separated the two germline ends. The germline CDR1 and CDR2 sequences are SGHTA and FQGNSA. The CDR3 covers 16 residues. The CDR3 sequence: CASSPRTGSGWDEQFF. CDR3 nucleotides: TGTGCCAGCAGCCCGCGGACAGGTAGCGGGTGGGATGAGCAGTTCTTC. The complete variable domain, with remaining parts taken from reference TRBV7-2 and TRBJ2-1, reads GAGVSQSPSNKVTEKGKDVELRCDPISGHTALYWYRQSLGQGLEFLIYFQGNSAPDKSGLPSDRFSAERTGGSVSTLTIQRTQQEDSAVYLCASSPRTGSGWDEQFFGPGTRLTVL.

The CDR3 here is CASSSSRRGNTIYF. The CDR3 bases are TGTGCCAGCAGTTCCAGCCGGCGGGGAAACACCATATATTTT. This chain joins TRBV6-5 and TRBJ1-3; D ambiguous. Germline assignment: CDR1 MNHEY and CDR2 SVGAGI. V dropped 4 bases and J dropped 4 bases, with 11 bases sitting between them. The CDR3 totals 14 residues.

V and J are TRBV7-9 and TRBJ2-2; 10 bases map to TRBD2. With 2 bases clipped from V and 1 base from J, the junction kept 4 bases outside the gene matches. CDR3 length equals 17 residues. CDR1 and CDR2 (germline): SEHNR, FQNEAQ (reference sequence). In nucleotides, the CDR3 is TGTGCCAGCAGCTTACCTAGCGGGGGCGAGAACACCGGGGAGCTGTTTTTT. Translating it yields CASSLPSGGENTGELFF. Together with reference TRBV7-9 and TRBJ2-2, the CDR3 gives the full variable domain: DTGVSQNPRHKITKRGQNVTFRCDPISEHNRLYWYRQTLGQGPEFLTYFQNEAQLEKSRLLSDRFSAERPKGSFSTLEIQRTEQGDSAMYLCASSLPSGGENTGELFFGEGSRLTVL.

This sequence joins TRBV5-1 and TRBJ2-7; D is tentatively TRBD1 or TRBD2 (6 bases each). Germline CDR1 and CDR2: SGHRS and YFSETQ. The CDR3 loop spans 15 amino acids. Trimming cost V 4 bases and J 4 bases, with 18 bases left between them. The CDR3 region is CASSPVRGALYEQYF. The CDR3 DNA follows: TGCGCCAGCAGCCCGGTAAGGGGGGCCCTATACGAGCAGTACTTC.

This chain uses TRBV20-1 with TRBJ2-4; 9 bases agree with TRBD2. Germline V gene sequence: CDR1 DFQATT, CDR2 SNEGSKA (reference sequence). Trimming at V came to 6 bases and at J to 4 bases, leaving 7 bases not matched to a gene. The CDR3 has 14 residues. CDR3 region: CSAPGLAGKNIQYF. The CDR3 region has the DNA TGCAGTGCCCCGGGGCTAGCGGGGAAAAACATTCAGTACTTC.